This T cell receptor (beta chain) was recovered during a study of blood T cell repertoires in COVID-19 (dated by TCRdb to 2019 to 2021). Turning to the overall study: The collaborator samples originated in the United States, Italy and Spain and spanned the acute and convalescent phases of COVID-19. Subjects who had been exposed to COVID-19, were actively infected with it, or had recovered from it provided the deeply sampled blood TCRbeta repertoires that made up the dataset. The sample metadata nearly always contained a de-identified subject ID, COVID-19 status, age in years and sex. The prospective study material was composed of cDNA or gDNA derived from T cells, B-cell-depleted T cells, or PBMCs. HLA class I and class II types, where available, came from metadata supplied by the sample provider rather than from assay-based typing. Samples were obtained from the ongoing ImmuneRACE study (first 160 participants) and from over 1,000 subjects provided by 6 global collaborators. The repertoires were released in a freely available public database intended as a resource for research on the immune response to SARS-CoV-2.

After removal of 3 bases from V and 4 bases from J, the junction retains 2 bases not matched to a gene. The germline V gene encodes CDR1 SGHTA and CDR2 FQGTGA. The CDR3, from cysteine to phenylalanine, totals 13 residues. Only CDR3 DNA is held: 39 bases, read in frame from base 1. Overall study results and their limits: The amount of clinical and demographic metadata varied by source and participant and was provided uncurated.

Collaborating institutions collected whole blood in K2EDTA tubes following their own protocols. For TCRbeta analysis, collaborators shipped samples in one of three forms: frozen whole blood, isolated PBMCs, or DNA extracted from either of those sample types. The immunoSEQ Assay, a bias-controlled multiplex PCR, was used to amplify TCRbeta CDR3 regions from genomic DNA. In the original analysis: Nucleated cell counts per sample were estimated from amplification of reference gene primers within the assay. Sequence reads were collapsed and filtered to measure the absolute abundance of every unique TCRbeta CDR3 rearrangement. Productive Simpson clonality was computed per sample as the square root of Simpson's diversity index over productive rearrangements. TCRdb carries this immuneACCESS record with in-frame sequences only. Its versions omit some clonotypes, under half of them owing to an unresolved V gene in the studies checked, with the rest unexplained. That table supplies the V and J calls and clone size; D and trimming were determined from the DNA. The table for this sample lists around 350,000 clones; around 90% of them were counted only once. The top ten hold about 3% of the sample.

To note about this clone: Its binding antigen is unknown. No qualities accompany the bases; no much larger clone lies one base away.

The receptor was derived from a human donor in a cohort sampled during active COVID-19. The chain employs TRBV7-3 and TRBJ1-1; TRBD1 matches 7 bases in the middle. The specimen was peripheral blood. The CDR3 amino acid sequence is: CASSLDRLTEAFF. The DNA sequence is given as TGTGCCAGCAGCTTGGACAGGCTCACTGAAGCTTTCTTT.